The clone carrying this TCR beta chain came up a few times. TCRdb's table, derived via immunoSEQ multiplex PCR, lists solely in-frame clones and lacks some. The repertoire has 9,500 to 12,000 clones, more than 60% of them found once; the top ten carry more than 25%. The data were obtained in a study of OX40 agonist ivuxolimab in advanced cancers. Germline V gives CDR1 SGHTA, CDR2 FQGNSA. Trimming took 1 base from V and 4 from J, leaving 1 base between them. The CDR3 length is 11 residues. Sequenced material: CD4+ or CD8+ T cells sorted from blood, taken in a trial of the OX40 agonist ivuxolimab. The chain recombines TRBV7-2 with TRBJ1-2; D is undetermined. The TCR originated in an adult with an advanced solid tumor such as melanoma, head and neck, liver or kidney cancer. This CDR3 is CASSLVYGYTF. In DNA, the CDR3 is TGTGCCAGCAGCTTAGTCTATGGCTACACCTTC.